A single sample is the source of the 2 T cell receptor beta chains below, sequenced in a study of cytomegalovirus exposure and HLA in healthy donors. The PCR was carried out with 60 Vbeta primers and 13 Jbeta primers. Sequencing was performed with immunoSEQ multiplex PCR; in TCRdb, only in-frame clones are kept and a portion is missing. The listing records around 51,000 clones. Material: PBMCs. Receptor source: a woman in her 40s in good health and CMV-seronegative.

The chain joins TRBV7-3 to TRBJ1-1, with 11 bases aligning to TRBD1. The length of the CDR3 is 15 residues. Unmatched junction bases numbered 4, after V lost 2 bases and J lost 5 bases. From germline, CDR1 is SGHTA and CDR2 FQGTGA. The DNA for the CDR3 is TGTGCCAGCAGCTTAGGGACAGGGGGGGGAACTGAAGCTTTCTTT. This gives the protein CASSLGTGGGTEAFF.

The chain combines TRBV7-3 with TRBJ2-1; D unclear. The germline V and J ends were trimmed by 1 base and 8 bases, with 6 bases remaining between them. CDR1 and CDR2 (germline): SGHTA, FQGTGA. The CDR3 runs 12 residues. The CDR3 protein is CASSLNLHEQFF. The DNA of the CDR3 is TGTGCCAGCAGCTTAAATCTCCATGAGCAGTTCTTC.